The 28 T cell receptor beta chains given below trace back to one sample, sequenced in a study of T cell changes during pregnancy in multiple sclerosis. Some clones are missing from TCRdb's copy, which holds only in-frame ones; the method was immunoSEQ multiplex PCR. The profile covers about 92,000 clones, with roughly 91% appearing a single time and approximately 4.5% taken by the ten largest. The source material was peripheral blood, sampled in the first trimester of pregnancy. The receptors here all came from a female donor with multiple sclerosis, enrolled in a pregnancy study.

The chain recombines TRBV9 with TRBJ2-7, with 9 bases identical to TRBD1. The CDR3 runs to 17 residues. J lost 3 bases, V lost 0 bases, and 10 bases had no gene match. Germline-derived CDR1 and CDR2 are SGDLS and YYNGEE. The CDR3 region is CASSVAAGTGLNYEQYF. CDR3 DNA: TGTGCCAGCAGCGTAGCCGCCGGGACAGGGCTTAACTACGAGCAGTACTTC.

As DNA, the CDR3 is TGCAGCGTTGCCCAAGTGAGGATCGGGGAGACCCAGTACTTC. Its protein product is CSVAQVRIGETQYF. The chain uses TRBV29-1 and TRBJ2-5; no reliable D call. V dropped 4 bases and J dropped 5 bases, with 17 bases sitting between them. Germline loops: CDR1 SQVTM, CDR2 ANQGSEA. There are 14 residues in the CDR3. Supplemented by reference TRBV29-1 and TRBJ2-5, the full variable domain reads SAVISQKPSRDICQRGTSLTIQCQVDSQVTMMFWYRQQPGQSLTLIATANQGSEATYESGFVIDKFPISRPNLTFSTLTVSNMSPEDSSIYLCSVAQVRIGETQYFGPGTRLLVL.

The V call is TRBV6-5, the J call TRBJ1-1, with 10 bases aligning to TRBD1. The germline V gene has CDR1 MNHEY and CDR2 SVGAGI. V trimming: 6 bases; J trimming: 7 bases; junction bases outside the gene matches: 8. The length of the CDR3 is 14 residues. CDR3 sequence (DNA): TGTGCCAGCAGGGGTCGGGACAGGGGCTTTGAAGCTTTCTTT. It is translated as CASRGRDRGFEAFF.

This chain joins TRBV6-5 and TRBJ1-2, with 9 bases matching TRBD1. V gave up 2 bases and J gave up 2 bases; unmatched junction bases: 3. The germline V gene has CDR1 MNHEY and CDR2 SVGAGI. The CDR3 extends over 15 amino acids. The CDR3 region is CASSYTGTGNYGYTF. The CDR3 DNA reads as TGTGCCAGCAGTTACACCGGGACAGGGAACTATGGCTACACCTTC.

J is TRBJ1-3 and V is TRBV6-5; D unresolved. The germline V gene has CDR1 MNHEY and CDR2 SVGAGI. V was trimmed by 0 bases and J by 7 bases, leaving 10 bases between them. The CDR3 is 14 residues long. The CDR3 sequence is CASSYSDKSNTIYF. The CDR3 DNA reads TGTGCCAGCAGTTACTCAGACAAGTCGAACACCATATATTTT.

This chain uses TRBV18 with TRBJ2-4; 7 positions agree with TRBD2. The germline CDR1 and CDR2 sequences are KGHSH and LQKENI. Germline trimming cut 3 bases from V and 4 bases from J; bases unmatched to any gene: 6. The CDR3 has 15 residues. The CDR3 DNA reads as TGTGCCAGCTCACCCCGGGAGGCGGGAAAAAACATTCAGTACTTC. Translating gives CASSPREAGKNIQYF.

This chain joins TRBV7-6 and TRBJ2-3, with D perhaps TRBD2 (5 bases). The CDR3 is made up of 15 amino acids. Germline values: CDR1 SGHVS, CDR2 FNYEAQ. Deletions cut 5 bases from V and 1 base from J, with 13 bases between. The CDR3 sequence: CASSPRGQRTDTQYF. Written as DNA, the CDR3 is TGTGCCAGCAGCCCAAGAGGGCAGCGCACAGATACGCAGTATTTT.

This clone was observed once. The J gene is TRBJ1-2, the V gene TRBV19, with D possibly matching TRBD1 (5 bases). CDR1 LNHDA and CDR2 SQIVND come from the germline V gene (reference sequence). This CDR3 comprises 16 residues. Trimming removed 1 base at V and 3 bases at J, with 15 bases between. CDR3 sequence (DNA): TGTGCCAGTAGTATAGGGGGCAGTGACAGATACTATGGCTACACCTTC. Its protein is CASSIGGSDRYYGYTF.

This clone was seen a single time. The chain uses TRBV5-1 and TRBJ2-1; 8 positions match TRBD1. The germline gives CDR1 SGHRS, CDR2 YFSETQ. V was clipped by 2 bases and J by 6 bases; unmatched bases: 7. The CDR3 length is 15 residues. CDR3 in DNA: TGCGCCAGCAGCTTAAGACAGGGGTCGGCCAATGAGCAGTTCTTC. Amino acids: CASSLRQGSANEQFF.

The genes are TRBV27 and TRBJ1-4; D uncertain. Trimming removed 6 bases at V and 8 bases at J, with 16 bases between. CDR3 length: 14 amino acids. From germline, CDR1 is MNHEY and CDR2 SMNVEV (reference sequence). The CDR3 loop reads CASSGRFPREKLFF. The CDR3 region has the DNA TGTGCCAGCAGCGGGAGGTTCCCCCGCGAAAAACTGTTTTTT.

V and J are TRBV5-1 and TRBJ1-2; TRBD1 is a possible D gene (5 bases). In germline, CDR1 is SGHRS, CDR2 YFSETQ. The CDR3 contains 14 residues. V lost 0 bases and J 2 bases, leaving 8 bases between the germline ends. DNA for the CDR3: TGCGCCAGCAGCTTGGACAGGTTAAACTATGGCTACACCTTC. Protein product: CASSLDRLNYGYTF.

CDR3 residues: CATSRERQGYFYEQYF. The CDR3 nucleotides are TGTGCCACCAGCAGAGAACGGCAGGGGTATTTCTACGAGCAGTACTTC. The genes are TRBV15 and TRBJ2-7; TRBD1 might be the D (6 bases). This CDR3 spans 16 amino acids. V was cut by 0 bases and J by 3 bases, with 15 bases left in between. CDR1 is LNHNV and CDR2 is YYDKDF in the germline V gene (reference sequence). The complete variable domain, with remaining parts taken from reference TRBV15 and TRBJ2-7, reads DAMVIQNPRYQVTQFGKPVTLSCSQTLNHNVMYWYQQKSSQAPKLLFHYYDKDFNNEADTPDNFQSRRPNTSFCFLDIRSPGLGDTAMYLCATSRERQGYFYEQYFGPGTRLTVT.

V and J are TRBV7-6 and TRBJ2-1; 13 nucleotides line up with TRBD2. From germline, CDR1 is SGHVS and CDR2 FNYEAQ. The CDR3 runs to 19 residues. V dropped 5 bases and J dropped 0; count of bases not matched to a gene: 10. The DNA of the CDR3 is TGTGCCAGCAGCGTTAATCCGGGACTAGCGGGGAGCTCCTACAATGAGCAGTTCTTC. Translation: CASSVNPGLAGSSYNEQFF.

Here the CDR3 DNA reads TGTGCCAGCAGCGTCGGGACAGGGGTTCGCTACACCTTC. Translating gives CASSVGTGVRYTF. V and J are TRBV9 and TRBJ1-2, with 10 bases matching TRBD1. Germline trimming cut 2 bases from V and 9 bases from J; bases unmatched to any gene: 4. CDR3 length: 13 amino acids. The V gene's germline CDR1 is SGDLS and CDR2 YYNGEE.

This chain links TRBV7-9 with TRBJ1-6; 7 nucleotides align to TRBD1. V lost 3 bases to trimming and J lost 10 bases; unmatched junction nucleotides: 12. The CDR3 has 16 amino acids. Germline V lookup: CDR1 SEHNR, CDR2 FQNEAQ (reference sequence). This chain's CDR3 is CASSFEQGHRNSPLHF. In nucleotides, the CDR3 is TGTGCCAGCAGCTTCGAACAGGGGCATCGGAACTCACCCCTCCACTTT.

V and J are TRBV5-5 and TRBJ1-2; D may be TRBD1 (5 bases). This CDR3 region has 12 residues. V lost 6 bases and J lost 3, with 9 bases in between. CDR1 SGHKS and CDR2 YYEKEE come from the germline V gene (reference sequence). DNA of the CDR3: TGTGCCAGCACCTGGGGGGACTATGGCTACACCTTC. This gives the protein CASTWGDYGYTF.

J is TRBJ2-5 and V is TRBV9, with D possibly matching TRBD1 (6 bases). CDR1 SGDLS and CDR2 YYNGEE come from the germline V gene. This CDR3 has 14 residues. V lost 0 bases, J lost 0 bases, and 6 bases lay in between. The CDR3 region is CASSVEGDQETQYF. The CDR3 bases are TGTGCCAGCAGCGTAGAGGGGGACCAAGAGACCCAGTACTTC.

The rearrangement joins TRBV5-1 to TRBJ2-3; no definite D call. V was shortened by 4 bases and J by 0 bases, with 6 bases between the two germline ends. Germline loops: CDR1 SGHRS, CDR2 YFSETQ. This CDR3 spans 13 amino acids. The CDR3: CASSSDSTDTQYF. The CDR3 coding sequence is TGCGCCAGCAGCAGCGACAGCACAGATACGCAGTATTTT.

V gene TRBV9 combines with J gene TRBJ1-1, with D perhaps TRBD1 (6 bases). The length of the CDR3 is 13 residues. CDR1 SGDLS and CDR2 YYNGEE come from the germline V gene. V lost 0 bases, J lost 6 bases, and 9 bases lay in between. The CDR3 DNA sequence: TGTGCCAGCAGCGTAGCAGGGGCTGCTGAAGCTTTCTTT. It yields the protein CASSVAGAAEAFF.

This chain uses TRBV6-1 with TRBJ1-5; D is perhaps TRBD1 (6 bases). The length of the CDR3 is 15 residues. V was pared by 4 bases and J by 3 bases, with 13 bases between. Looked up from germline, CDR1 is MNHNS and CDR2 is SASEGT. In DNA form, the CDR3 reads TGTGCCAGCAGTGGGGACATAGGAATCAATCAGCCCCAGCATTTT. This codes for CASSGDIGINQPQHF.

The chain recombines TRBV7-9 with TRBJ2-2; the match to TRBD1 covers 7 bases. The CDR3 length is 19 residues. The germline V gene encodes CDR1 SEHNR and CDR2 FQNEAQ (reference sequence). V lost 4 bases and J lost 1; bases outside the gene matches: 15. The CDR3 DNA sequence: TGTGCCAGCAGCTCCGTTCGATTCGAGGGGACAGAGAACACCGGGGAGCTGTTTTTT. Protein sequence: CASSSVRFEGTENTGELFF.

CDR3 bases: TGTGCCATCAGTAAGGACAGGGGGGGGGACACTGAAGCTTTCTTT. Its translation is CAISKDRGGDTEAFF. The chain uses TRBV10-3 and TRBJ1-1, with 10 bases that match TRBD1. J lost 3 bases, V lost 5 bases, and 6 bases had no gene match. Germline lookup yields CDR1 ENHRY and CDR2 SYGVKD. The CDR3 covers 15 residues.

Only one count was recorded for this clone. The chain uses TRBV21-1 and TRBJ1-3; no DNA check was done on the table's D call, TRBD1. TRBV21-1 represents a pseudogene. The CDR3 spans 12 residues. In DNA, the CDR3 is TGTGCCCTAGGGGCGGCTGGAAACACCATATATTTT. Its protein is CALGAAGNTIYF.

The chain combines TRBV29-1 with TRBJ1-4; D possibly corresponds to TRBD1 (6 bases). The V end lost 1 base, the J end lost 5 bases, and 11 bases lay between the germline ends. The CDR3 is 14 residues long. The germline CDR1 and CDR2 sequences are SQVTM and ANQGSEA. CDR3 residues: CSVEGDRLNEKLFF. The DNA of the CDR3 is TGCAGCGTTGAAGGAGACAGGCTAAATGAAAAACTGTTTTTT.

The J gene is TRBJ1-2, the V gene TRBV4-1, with TRBD1 identical over 7 bases. Trimming at V came to 1 base and at J to 0 bases, leaving 11 bases not matched to a gene. The germline V gene has CDR1 MGHRA and CDR2 YSYEKL. There are 18 residues in the CDR3. The CDR3: CASSQGGAGGPANYGYTF. In DNA, the CDR3 is TGCGCCAGCAGCCAAGGAGGGGCAGGGGGACCAGCTAACTATGGCTACACCTTC.

This sequence joins TRBV4-2 and TRBJ1-1, with TRBD1 identical over 10 bases. This CDR3 comprises 16 residues. J was trimmed by 0 bases and V by 3 bases; bases with no gene match: 4. The germline gives CDR1 LGHNA, CDR2 YNFKEQ. The CDR3 spells CASSQGQGRMNTEAFF. Written as DNA, the CDR3 is TGTGCCAGCAGCCAGGGACAGGGGCGCATGAACACTGAAGCTTTCTTT.

The chain links TRBV10-3 to TRBJ1-1; 11 bases align to TRBD1. With 10 bases clipped from V and 0 bases from J, the junction kept 4 bases outside the gene matches. There are 14 residues in the CDR3. CDR1 and CDR2 from the germline V gene are ENHRY and SYGVKD. In DNA form, the CDR3 reads TGTGCCACCAGGACAGGGGGCTTGAACACTGAAGCTTTCTTT. This sequence encodes CATRTGGLNTEAFF.

This clone came up once. This chain joins TRBV4-2 and TRBJ1-3, with D possibly being TRBD1 (6 bases). The CDR3 runs 17 residues. The ends were cut back, 1 base at V and 4 bases at J, with 17 bases in the middle. Germline V gene sequence: CDR1 LGHNA, CDR2 YNFKEQ. The CDR3 region is CASSQAGGTAGGNTIYF. The CDR3 nucleotides read TGTGCCAGCAGCCAAGCGGGGGGCACCGCCGGGGGAAACACCATATATTTT.